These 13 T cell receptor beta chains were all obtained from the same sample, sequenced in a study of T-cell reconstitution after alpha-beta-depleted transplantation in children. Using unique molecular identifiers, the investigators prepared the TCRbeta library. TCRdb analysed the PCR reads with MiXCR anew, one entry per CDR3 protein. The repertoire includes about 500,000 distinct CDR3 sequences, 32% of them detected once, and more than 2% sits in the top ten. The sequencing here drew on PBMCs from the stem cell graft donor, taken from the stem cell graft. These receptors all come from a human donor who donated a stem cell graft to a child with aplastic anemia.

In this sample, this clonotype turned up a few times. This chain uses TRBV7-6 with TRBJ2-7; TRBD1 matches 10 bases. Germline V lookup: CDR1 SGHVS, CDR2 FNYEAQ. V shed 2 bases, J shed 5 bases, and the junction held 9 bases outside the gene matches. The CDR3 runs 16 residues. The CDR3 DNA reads TGTGCCAGCAGCTTAAGGACAGGGGGAAAGTCCCACGAGCAGTACTTC. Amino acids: CASSLRTGGKSHEQYF.

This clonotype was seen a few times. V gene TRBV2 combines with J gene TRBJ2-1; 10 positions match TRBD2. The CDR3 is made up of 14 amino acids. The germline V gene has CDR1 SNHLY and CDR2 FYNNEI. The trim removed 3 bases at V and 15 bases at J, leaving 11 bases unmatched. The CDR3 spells CASSDPKREGPAFF. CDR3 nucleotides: TGTGCCAGCAGTGATCCCAAGCGGGAGGGCCCGGCGTTCTTC.

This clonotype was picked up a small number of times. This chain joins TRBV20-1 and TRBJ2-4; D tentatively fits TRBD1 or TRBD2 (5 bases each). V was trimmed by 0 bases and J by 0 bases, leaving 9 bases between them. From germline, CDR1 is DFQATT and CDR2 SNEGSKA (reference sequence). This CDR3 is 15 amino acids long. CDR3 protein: CSAREGPLAKNIQYF. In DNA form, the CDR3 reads TGCAGTGCTAGAGAGGGACCGTTAGCCAAAAACATTCAGTACTTC.

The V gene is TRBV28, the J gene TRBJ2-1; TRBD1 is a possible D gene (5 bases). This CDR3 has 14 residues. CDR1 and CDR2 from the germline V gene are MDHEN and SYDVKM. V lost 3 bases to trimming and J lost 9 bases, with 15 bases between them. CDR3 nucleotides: TGTGCCAGCAGTTTGGGGCTAGTCCTGTTTGAGCAGTTCTTC. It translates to CASSLGLVLFEQFF. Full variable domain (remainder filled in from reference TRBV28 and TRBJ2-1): DVKVTQSSRYLVKRTGEKVFLECVQDMDHENMFWYRQDPGLGLRLIYFSYDVKMKEKGDIPEGYSVSREKKERFSLILESASTNQTSMYLCASSLGLVLFEQFFGPGTRLTVL.

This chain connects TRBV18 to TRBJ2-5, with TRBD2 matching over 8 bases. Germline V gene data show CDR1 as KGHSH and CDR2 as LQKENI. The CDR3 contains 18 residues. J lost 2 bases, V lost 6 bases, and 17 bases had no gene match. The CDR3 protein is CASSQLPGLVPPQETQYF. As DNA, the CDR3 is TGTGCCAGCTCCCAGCTACCGGGACTAGTGCCTCCACAAGAGACCCAGTACTTC. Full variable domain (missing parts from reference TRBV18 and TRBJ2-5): NAGVMQNPRHLVRRRGQEARLRCSPMKGHSHVYWYRQLPEEGLKFMVYLQKENIIDESGMPKERFSAEFPKEGPSILRIQQVVRGDSAAYFCASSQLPGLVPPQETQYFGPGTRLLVL.

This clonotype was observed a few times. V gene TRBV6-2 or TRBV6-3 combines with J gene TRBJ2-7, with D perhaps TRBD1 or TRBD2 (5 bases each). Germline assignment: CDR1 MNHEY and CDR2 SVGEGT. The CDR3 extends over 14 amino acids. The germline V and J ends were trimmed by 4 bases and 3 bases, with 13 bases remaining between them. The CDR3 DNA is TGTGCCAGCAGTTCTAACGGGGCTAACTACGAGCAGTACTTC. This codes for CASSSNGANYEQYF.

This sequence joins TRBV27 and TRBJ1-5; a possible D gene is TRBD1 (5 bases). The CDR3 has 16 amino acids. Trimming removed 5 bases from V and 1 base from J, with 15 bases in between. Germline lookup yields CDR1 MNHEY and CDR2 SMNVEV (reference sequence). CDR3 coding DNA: TGTGCCAGCAGTCCAATACTCCGGGGCAGCAATCAGCCCCAGCATTTT. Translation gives CASSPILRGSNQPQHF.

This chain's CDR3 is CATSRDRQATYEQYF. As DNA, the CDR3 is TGTGCCACCAGCAGAGATCGACAGGCAACCTACGAGCAGTACTTC. The chain carries TRBV15 and TRBJ2-7, with a possible D match to TRBD1 (6 bases). The germline V gene encodes CDR1 LNHNV and CDR2 YYDKDF (reference sequence). With 0 bases removed from V and 2 bases from J, the gap between germline ends came to 11 bases. This CDR3 comprises 15 residues.

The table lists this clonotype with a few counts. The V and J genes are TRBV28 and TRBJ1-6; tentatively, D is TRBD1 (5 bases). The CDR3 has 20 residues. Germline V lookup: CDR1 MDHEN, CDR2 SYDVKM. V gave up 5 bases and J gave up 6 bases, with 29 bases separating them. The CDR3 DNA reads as TGTGCCAGCAGTCCACGTCAGTGGCAGTCGGGGGGGTTTCTTAATTCACCCCTCCACTTT. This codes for CASSPRQWQSGGFLNSPLHF.

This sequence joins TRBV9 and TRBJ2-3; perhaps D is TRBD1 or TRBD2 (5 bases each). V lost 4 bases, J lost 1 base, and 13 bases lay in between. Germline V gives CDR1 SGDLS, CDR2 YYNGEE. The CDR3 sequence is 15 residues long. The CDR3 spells CASSPTGRGTDTQYF. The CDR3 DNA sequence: TGTGCCAGCAGCCCAACGGGGCGCGGCACAGATACGCAGTATTTT.

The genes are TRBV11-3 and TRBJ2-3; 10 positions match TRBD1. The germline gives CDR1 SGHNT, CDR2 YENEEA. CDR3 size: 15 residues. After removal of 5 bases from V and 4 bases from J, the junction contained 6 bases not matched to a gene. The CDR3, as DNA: TGTGCCAGCAGCCGCGCGGGACAGGGGTCAGATACGCAGTATTTT. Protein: CASSRAGQGSDTQYF.

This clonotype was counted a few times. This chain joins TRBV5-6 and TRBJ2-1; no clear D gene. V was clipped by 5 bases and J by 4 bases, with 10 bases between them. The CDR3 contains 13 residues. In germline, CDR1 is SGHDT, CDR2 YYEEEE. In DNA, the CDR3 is TGTGCCAGCAGGGATAGCCATTACAATGAGCAGTTCTTC. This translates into CASRDSHYNEQFF.

CDR3 residues: CSARDPSLAKNIQYF. CDR3 coding DNA: TGCAGTGCTAGAGACCCGAGTTTAGCCAAAAACATTCAGTACTTC. This sequence joins TRBV20-1 and TRBJ2-4, with D uncertain. This CDR3 spans 15 amino acids. The germline gives CDR1 DFQATT, CDR2 SNEGSKA (reference sequence). V lost 0 bases and J 0 bases, leaving 9 bases between the germline ends.